The 20 T cell receptor beta chains below come from one sample, sequenced in a study of CD8 T cells in Susac syndrome. With random hexamers, about 0.45 to 1 ug RNA was reverse transcribed. TCRdb reprocessed the immunoSEQ multiplex PCR reads with MiXCR, giving one entry per CDR3 protein. In the table there are about 100,000 distinct CDR3 sequences, around 95% of which are singletons. Source material: CD8+ T cells from PBMCs. The receptors originated from a human donor with Susac syndrome.

The chain joins TRBV7-9 to TRBJ1-4; D remains unclear. V was trimmed by 3 bases and J by 3 bases, leaving 11 bases between them. Germline values: CDR1 SEHNR, CDR2 FQNEAQ (reference sequence). The CDR3 totals 15 residues. CDR3 loop: CASSFSGASNEKLFF. The DNA for the CDR3 is TGTGCCAGCAGCTTTTCGGGCGCGTCTAATGAAAAACTGTTTTTT.

The gene calls are TRBV29-1 and TRBJ1-2; 7 bases agree with TRBD1. The germline V gene encodes CDR1 SQVTM and CDR2 ANQGSEA. Unmatched junction bases numbered 7, after V lost 4 bases and J lost 5 bases. This CDR3 region has 13 residues. The CDR3 here is CSVVTAGGYGYTF. CDR3 coding DNA: TGCAGCGTTGTCACCGCAGGGGGGTATGGCTACACCTTC. Drawing the rest from reference TRBV29-1 and TRBJ1-2, the complete variable domain is SAVISQKPSRDICQRGTSLTIQCQVDSQVTMMFWYRQQPGQSLTLIATANQGSEATYESGFVIDKFPISRPNLTFSTLTVSNMSPEDSSIYLCSVVTAGGYGYTFGSGTRLTVV.

The chain recombines TRBV12-3 or TRBV12-4 with TRBJ1-2; D is undetermined. The germline V and J ends were trimmed by 2 bases and 6 bases, with 7 bases remaining between them. The CDR3 runs to 12 residues. The CDR3 is CASSLRGHGYTF. The CDR3 bases are TGTGCCAGCAGTTTACGCGGACATGGCTACACCTTC.

V gene TRBV24-1 combines with J gene TRBJ1-1; tentative D call: TRBD1 (5 bases). CDR1 and CDR2 (germline): KGHDR, SFDVKD. The CDR3 length is 16 residues. V was clipped by 3 bases and J by 4 bases, with 17 bases between them. CDR3 loop: CATSDMGQGRTTEAFF. As DNA, the CDR3 is TGTGCCACCAGTGATATGGGGCAGGGAAGGACCACTGAAGCTTTCTTT.

This chain connects TRBV9 to TRBJ1-1; TRBD1 matches at 9 bases. Unmatched junction bases numbered 2, after V lost 4 bases and J lost 1 base. The CDR3 runs 14 residues. Germline V gene data show CDR1 as SGDLS and CDR2 as YYNGEE. CDR3: CASSLTGGNTEAFF. The DNA of the CDR3 is TGTGCCAGCAGCTTGACAGGGGGGAACACTGAAGCTTTCTTT.

This chain uses TRBV7-2 with TRBJ1-1, with D hard to call. V was clipped by 11 bases and J by 5 bases, with 18 bases between them. CDR1 SGHTA and CDR2 FQGNSA come from the germline V gene. The CDR3 has 13 residues. The CDR3 loop reads CASYARVGTEAFF. The CDR3, as DNA: TGTGCCTCTTACGCGCGGGTAGGGACTGAAGCTTTCTTT.

This chain joins TRBV20-1 and TRBJ2-1; TRBD2 agrees at 7 bases. Germline V lookup: CDR1 DFQATT, CDR2 SNEGSKA (reference sequence). Trimming at V came to 3 bases and at J to 8 bases, leaving 7 bases not matched to a gene. The length of the CDR3 is 13 residues. The CDR3 DNA reads as TGCAGTGCTAGGGCTAGCGGACGAGATGAGCAGTTCTTC. Amino acids: CSARASGRDEQFF.

This chain connects TRBV7-9 to TRBJ1-3, with D unresolved. Trimming shortened V by 3 bases and J by 0 bases, and 9 bases separated the two germline ends. Germline V lookup: CDR1 SEHNR, CDR2 FQNEAQ (reference sequence). The CDR3 length is 15 residues. This CDR3 is CASSFGASSGNTIYF. CDR3 sequence (DNA): TGTGCCAGCAGCTTTGGCGCCTCCTCTGGAAACACCATATATTTT. Variable domain in full (rest from reference TRBV7-9 and TRBJ1-3): DTGVSQNPRHKITKRGQNVTFRCDPISEHNRLYWYRQTLGQGPEFLTYFQNEAQLEKSRLLSDRFSAERPKGSFSTLEIQRTEQGDSAMYLCASSFGASSGNTIYFGEGSWLTVV.

The CDR3 DNA sequence: TGTGCCAGCAGTACAATCTCGAGCAATCAGCCCCAGCATTTT. It translates to CASSTISSNQPQHF. The V and J genes are TRBV28 and TRBJ1-5; D remains ambiguous. The CDR3 extends over 14 amino acids. V lost 5 bases, J lost 1 base, and 9 bases lay in between. Germline CDR1 reads MDHEN; CDR2 reads SYDVKM.

This chain links TRBV5-4 with TRBJ2-1, with a weak D call TRBD1 (5 bases). This CDR3 comprises 14 residues. Germline values: CDR1 SGHNT, CDR2 YYREEE (reference sequence). The germline V and J ends were trimmed by 4 bases and 8 bases, with 16 bases remaining between them. For the CDR3, the DNA is TGTGCCAGCAGCCCCCTCAACGTAGGGGATGAGCAGTTCTTC. Translating gives CASSPLNVGDEQFF.

There are a few counts of this clonotype. The chain has TRBV14 and TRBJ2-3; no reliable D call. Germline V gene lookup returns CDR1 SGHDN and CDR2 FVKESK. The CDR3 is made up of 11 amino acids. The V end lost 3 bases, the J end lost 5 bases, and 3 bases lay between the germline ends. CDR3 sequence: CASSHGDTQYF. CDR3 in DNA: TGTGCCAGCAGCCACGGAGATACGCAGTATTTT.

This clonotype was seen just once. V is TRBV25-1 and J is TRBJ2-7; D remains unclear. V was pared by 2 bases and J by 5 bases, with 7 bases between. This CDR3 has 12 amino acids. Germline lookup yields CDR1 MGHDK and CDR2 SYGVNS. The CDR3 region is CASSEGSDEQYF. CDR3 coding DNA: TGTGCCAGCAGTGAAGGATCGGACGAGCAGTACTTC.

The chain recombines TRBV27 with TRBJ2-2; D ambiguous. V lost 5 bases and J 5 bases, leaving 9 bases between the germline ends. There are 13 residues in the CDR3. From germline, CDR1 is MNHEY and CDR2 SMNVEV (reference sequence). The CDR3 sequence: CASSPRHTGELFF. DNA for the CDR3: TGTGCCAGCAGTCCCAGACATACCGGGGAGCTGTTTTTT.

The chain links TRBV6-1 to TRBJ1-5, with D possibly TRBD1 on 6 matching bases. Trimming left V 1 base short and J 5 bases short, with 12 bases between. Looked up from germline, CDR1 is MNHNS and CDR2 is SASEGT. CDR3 size: 15 residues. DNA for the CDR3: TGTGCCAGCAGTGAAGGGGCGGGGGGCGATCAGCCCCAGCATTTT. Protein: CASSEGAGGDQPQHF.

The chain employs TRBV7-8 and TRBJ1-5, with D maybe TRBD1 (5 bases). Trimming cost V 1 base and J 11 bases, with 12 bases left between them. From germline, CDR1 is SGHVS and CDR2 FQNEAQ. The CDR3 runs to 13 residues. Here the CDR3 DNA reads TGTGCCAGCAGCTTAGAGAGGGACGGGTCCCAGCATTTT. Translated: CASSLERDGSQHF. Looking up the rest from reference TRBV7-8 and TRBJ1-5 gives the full variable domain: GAGVSQSPRYKVAKRGQDVALRCDPISGHVSLFWYQQALGQGPEFLTYFQNEAQLDKSGLPSDRFFAERPEGSVSTLKIQRTQQEDSAVYLCASSLERDGSQHFGDGTRLSIL.

The V gene is TRBV14, the J gene TRBJ2-7; 8 positions match TRBD1. Per the germline V gene, CDR1 is SGHDN and CDR2 is FVKESK. Trimming cost V 5 bases and J 3 bases; bases outside gene matches: 9. The CDR3 has 15 amino acids. Written as DNA, the CDR3 is TGTGCCAGCAGCAACCGGACAGGGATGGGCTACGAGCAGTACTTC. Translation gives CASSNRTGMGYEQYF. The variable domain in full, with the rest retrieved from reference TRBV14 and TRBJ2-7, is EAGVTQFPSHSVIEKGQTVTLRCDPISGHDNLYWYRRVMGKEIKFLLHFVKESKQDESGMPNNRFLAERTGGTYSTLKVQPAELEDSGVYFCASSNRTGMGYEQYFGPGTRLTVT.

The gene calls are TRBV9 and TRBJ1-2; D uncertain. The germline CDR1 and CDR2 sequences are SGDLS and YYNGEE. The CDR3 has 13 residues. The ends were cut back, 3 bases at V and 4 bases at J, with 10 bases in the middle. This CDR3 is CASSETVTYGYTF. CDR3 DNA sequence: TGTGCCAGCAGCGAAACAGTGACCTATGGCTACACCTTC. Full variable domain (rest looked up from reference TRBV9 and TRBJ1-2): DSGVTQTPKHLITATGQRVTLRCSPRSGDLSVYWYQQSLDQGLQFLIQYYNGEERAKGNILERFSAQQFPDLHSELNLSSLELGDSALYFCASSETVTYGYTFGSGTRLTVV.

The V gene is TRBV6-4, the J gene TRBJ2-2, with 7 bases matching TRBD2. CDR1 is MRHNA and CDR2 is SNTAGT in the germline V gene. V dropped 2 bases and J dropped 6; count of bases not matched to a gene: 0. CDR3 length: 13 amino acids. CDR3 sequence: CASSDGGAGELFF. The CDR3 coding sequence is TGTGCCAGCAGTGACGGGGGGGCCGGGGAGCTGTTTTTT.

The chain couples TRBV4-2 to TRBJ2-1; possible D gene TRBD2, 6 bases. There are 13 residues in the CDR3. Between the trimmed V and J ends, which lost 4 bases and 15 bases, there was a span of 19 bases. Per the germline V gene, CDR1 is LGHNA and CDR2 is YNFKEQ. The CDR3 here is CASSPSVGEAWFF. Written as DNA, the CDR3 is TGTGCCAGCAGCCCAAGCGTGGGGGAGGCGTGGTTCTTC.

The chain is built from TRBV14 and TRBJ1-2; unclear D gene. Looked up from germline, CDR1 is SGHDN and CDR2 is FVKESK. The V gene lost 4 bases and the J gene lost 0 bases, with 9 bases spanning the gap. This CDR3 spans 14 amino acids. The CDR3 bases are TGTGCCAGCAGCCCCAGAGGTTCTAACTATGGCTACACCTTC. Residues: CASSPRGSNYGYTF.